This is a list of T cell receptor beta chains from one sample in a study of human T cells and chemical hapten exposure. Using its own MiXCR run on the RACE reads, TCRdb lists one record per CDR3 protein. The table includes over 100,000 distinct CDR3 sequences, 9% to 9.5% detected once. The specimen was whole blood, collected in connection with sensitization to the hapten diphenylcyclopropenone (DPC). These receptors came from a middle-aged woman with alopecia areata. Some clones in this sample may be carry-over from other donors' samples. The CDR3 runs from the conserved cysteine through the conserved F or W. A D gene is named only where the DNA matches it firmly. Clone size is given for some rows only: seen once, a few or many times, or a class if the clone is expanded.

>TRBJ1-5|TRBD1|many|TRBV6-2/TRBV6-3
CASSHRQGTDQPQHF
TGTGCCAGCTCCCACCGACAGGGGACCGATCAGCCCCAGCATTTT
>TRBJ2-7|.|.|TRBV7-9
CASSFGDSYEQYF
TGTGCCAGCAGCTTCGGCGATTCCTACGAGCAGTACTTC
>TRBJ2-7|TRBD1|many|TRBV12-3/TRBV12-4
CASSRDRGYEQYF
TGTGCCAGCAGTCGGGACAGGGGCTACGAGCAGTACTTC
>TRBJ2-4|.|.|TRBV7-8
CASSFDILAKNIQYF
TGTGCCAGCAGCTTCGACATTCTAGCCAAAAACATTCAGTACTTC
>TRBJ1-3|.|few|TRBV3-1
CASSRTLGSGSSGNTIYF
TGTGCCAGCAGCCGAACTTTAGGGAGCGGCTCTTCTGGAAACACCATATATTTT
>TRBJ1-4|TRBD1|few|TRBV28
CASSLSDRDEKLFF
TGTGCCAGCAGTTTATCCGACAGGGATGAAAAACTGTTTTTT
>TRBJ2-3|.|many|TRBV7-2
CASSLERAWTDTQYF
TGTGCCAGCAGCTTAGAGCGGGCCTGGACAGATACGCAGTATTTT
>TRBJ2-1|TRBD2|many|TRBV12-3/TRBV12-4
CASRTSGGVSYNEQFF
TGTGCCAGCAGGACTAGCGGGGGTGTCTCCTACAATGAGCAGTTCTTC
>TRBJ1-2|.|few|TRBV12-3/TRBV12-4
CASRSGQGDYGYTF
TGTGCCAGCAGGTCCGGGCAAGGGGACTATGGCTACACCTTC
>TRBJ2-3|TRBD1|.|TRBV20-1
CSAKTGGEGTDTQYF
TGCAGTGCTAAGACAGGGGGGGAGGGCACAGATACGCAGTATTTT
>TRBJ1-2|.|few|TRBV5-6
CASSRSDYGYTF
TGTGCCAGCAGCCGGAGCGACTATGGCTACACCTTC
>TRBJ2-5|TRBD2|many|TRBV5-1
CASSRLAGVETQYF
TGCGCCAGCAGCCGACTAGCGGGGGTCGAGACCCAGTACTTC
>TRBJ2-7|TRBD1|many|TRBV6-5
CASSSRQGKRYEQYF
TGTGCCAGCAGTTCCAGACAGGGCAAGAGGTACGAGCAGTACTTC
>TRBJ1-5|.|many|TRBV18
CASSPGDQPQHF
TGTGCCAGCTCCCCGGGGGATCAGCCCCAGCATTTT
>TRBJ2-7|.|few|TRBV20-1
CSARDSPGPTYEQYF
TGCAGTGCTAGAGATTCTCCGGGACCTACCTACGAGCAGTACTTC
>TRBJ2-7|.|few|TRBV6-4
CASSVCGQVCEQYF
TGTGCCAGCAGTGTATGCGGCCAAGTTTGCGAGCAGTACTTC
>TRBJ1-1|.|.|TRBV29-1
CSVEGGGTEAFF
TGCAGCGTTGAAGGGGGAGGGACTGAAGCTTTCTTT
>TRBJ1-3|.|.|TRBV7-2
CASSLMGSLRNTIYF
TGTGCCAGCAGCCTTATGGGGTCGTTGCGAAACACCATATATTTT
>TRBJ2-3|.|few|TRBV11-2
CASSLLAASTDTQYF
TGTGCCAGCAGCTTACTGGCAGCTAGCACAGATACGCAGTATTTT
>TRBJ2-1|TRBD1|few|TRBV5-1
CASSFDFGTGYNEQFF
TGCGCCAGCAGCTTTGATTTCGGGACAGGGTACAATGAGCAGTTCTTC
>TRBJ1-1|.|.|TRBV7-2
CASSLSRDTEAFF
TGTGCCAGCAGCTTAAGCAGGGACACTGAAGCTTTCTTT
>TRBJ2-7|.|many|TRBV15
CATSSPPASYEQYF
TGTGCCACCAGCAGCCCGCCAGCCTCCTACGAGCAGTACTTC
>TRBJ2-7|.|.|TRBV7-2
CASSTGPYEQYF
TGTGCCAGCAGCACAGGACCGTACGAGCAGTACTTC
>TRBJ1-1|.|many|TRBV29-1
CSVEISTNSLAFF
TGCAGCGTTGAAATATCGACTAACTCCCTTGCTTTCTTT
>TRBJ2-1|.|many|TRBV7-9
CASSLGERLREQFF
TGTGCCAGCAGCTTAGGAGAGCGGCTGAGGGAGCAGTTCTTC
>TRBJ1-5|.|many|TRBV12-3/TRBV12-4
CASSLARQGNQPQHF
TGTGCCAGCAGTTTAGCGCGTCAGGGCAATCAGCCCCAGCATTTT
>TRBJ1-2|TRBD1|.|TRBV5-1
CASRGQGIYGYTF
TGCGCCAGCAGGGGACAGGGGATATATGGCTACACCTTC
>TRBJ2-4|.|many|TRBV6-6
CASQDLSLAKNIQYF
TGTGCCAGCCAGGATCTCAGTCTAGCCAAAAACATTCAGTACTTC
>TRBJ2-3|.|many|TRBV7-8
CASIRRGSLGTDTQYF
TGTGCCAGCATCCGGAGGGGCTCCCTGGGGACAGATACGCAGTATTTT
>TRBJ1-2|.|few|TRBV19
CASSVEDRLYGYTF
TGTGCCAGTAGTGTAGAAGACAGGCTCTATGGCTACACCTTC
>TRBJ2-5|TRBD2|.|TRBV12-3/TRBV12-4
CASSPHGLAGAQYQETQYF
TGTGCCAGCAGTCCACACGGACTAGCGGGGGCCCAGTACCAAGAGACCCAGTACTTC
>TRBJ2-6|.|many|TRBV6-2/TRBV6-3
CASRSGGANVLTF
TGTGCCAGCAGGTCAGGAGGGGCCAACGTCCTGACTTTC
>TRBJ2-7|.|few|TRBV27
CASSPGLQYEQYF
TGTGCCAGCAGTCCTGGACTGCAGTACGAGCAGTACTTC
>TRBJ2-7|TRBD2|.|TRBV6-2/TRBV6-3
CASFSTSGGSYEQYF
TGTGCCAGCTTTTCGACTAGCGGGGGTTCCTACGAGCAGTACTTC
>TRBJ2-3|TRBD2|few|TRBV9
CASSSAGTSDFTNTQYF
TGTGCCAGCAGCTCGGCCGGGACTAGCGATTTCACAAATACGCAGTATTTT
>TRBJ1-1|.|many|TRBV7-9
CASSSRVGRGVAFF
TGTGCCAGCAGCTCCCGCGTCGGGCGGGGGGTCGCTTTCTTT
>TRBJ1-6|.|.|TRBV5-6
CASSLLWGTNSPLHF
TGTGCCAGCAGCTTGTTGTGGGGGACCAATTCACCCCTCCACTTT
>TRBJ1-5|.|few|TRBV16
CASSQTSNQPQHF
TGTGCCAGCAGCCAAACAAGCAATCAGCCCCAGCATTTT
>TRBJ1-2|.|many|TRBV30
CAWRDGRYGYTF
TGTGCCTGGAGGGACGGACGTTATGGCTACACCTTC